Listed here are 7 T cell receptor beta chains from one sample, sequenced in a study of shared clonotypes between healthy human individuals. Libraries were prepared by immunoSEQ multiplex PCR; TCRdb keeps only in-frame clonotypes and omits some of them. Of about 2 million clones detected, 85% to 95% appear once; the ten largest clones hold less than 1.5%. It was CD45RO-negative cells, positively selected for CCR7, that made up naive CD8 cells, with terminally differentiated effector memory CD45RA+ cells excluded. Sequencing used naive CD8+ T cells sorted from blood. These receptors were obtained from a man younger than 35 in good health.

The rearrangement joins TRBV6-5 to TRBJ2-7; D perhaps matches TRBD1 (5 bases). The length of the CDR3 is 13 residues. Trimming removed 4 bases from V and 1 base from J, with 8 bases in between. Germline CDR1 MNHEY, CDR2 SVGAGI. The CDR3 DNA reads TGTGCCAGCAGTTTAGGGGTTTCCTACGAGCAGTACTTC. Its protein is CASSLGVSYEQYF.

This clone appeared once. The chain joins TRBV29-1 to TRBJ2-3; TRBD1 aligns across 7 bases. The CDR3 runs to 16 residues. V was clipped by 3 bases and J by 6 bases; unmatched bases: 15. The V gene's germline CDR1 is SQVTM and CDR2 ANQGSEA. Here the CDR3 reads CSVDQYRQGISDTQYF. CDR3 bases: TGCAGCGTTGATCAATATCGACAGGGAATTTCGGATACGCAGTATTTT.

About this clone itself: This specimen includes other DNA sequences encoding the same CDR3. V usage is TRBV4-1 and J usage is TRBJ2-2; no clear D gene. CDR1 and CDR2 (germline): MGHRA, YSYEKL. The CDR3 spans 14 residues. Trimming took 1 base from V and 0 from J, leaving 3 bases between them. The DNA for the CDR3 is TGCGCCAGCAGCCAAGCTTCGAACACCGGGGAGCTGTTTTTT. As protein: CASSQASNTGELFF.

The chain has TRBV5-1 and TRBJ1-1, with unresolved D. The CDR3 runs to 15 residues. The germline V gene has CDR1 SGHRS and CDR2 YFSETQ. Trimming removed 0 bases at V and 0 bases at J, with 9 bases between. CDR3 nucleotide sequence: TGCGCCAGCAGCTTGGGTCGGGGAATGAACACTGAAGCTTTCTTT. Amino acid sequence: CASSLGRGMNTEAFF.

The sample holds a few counts of this clone. V is TRBV5-4 and J is TRBJ2-1; the match to TRBD1 covers 7 bases. This CDR3 comprises 13 residues. The junction had 0 bases not matched to a gene; V was cut back by 3 bases and J by 3 bases. CDR1 SGHNT and CDR2 YYREEE come from the germline V gene (reference sequence). CDR3 in DNA: TGTGCCAGCAGCTGGGACAGCTACAATGAGCAGTTCTTC. It is translated as CASSWDSYNEQFF.

The chain joins TRBV5-6 to TRBJ2-1, with TRBD2 matching 7 bases. The junction had 11 bases not matched to a gene; V was cut back by 4 bases and J by 7 bases. The CDR3 length is 15 residues. Per the germline V gene, CDR1 is SGHDT and CDR2 is YYEEEE. This chain's CDR3 is CASSIMAGEDNEQFF. CDR3 nucleotides: TGTGCCAGCAGCATAATGGCGGGAGAAGATAATGAGCAGTTCTTC.

This rearrangement joins TRBV4-2 to TRBJ2-1; 7 nucleotides match TRBD1. Trimming at V came to 0 bases and at J to 8 bases, leaving 4 bases not matched to a gene. There are 14 residues in the CDR3. The germline V gene encodes CDR1 LGHNA and CDR2 YNFKEQ. This CDR3 is CASSQEQGVDEQFF. CDR3 bases: TGTGCCAGCAGCCAAGAGCAGGGGGTCGATGAGCAGTTCTTC.